Sequencing of this T cell receptor beta chain was carried out in a study of glioma-infiltrating T cells after dendritic cell vaccination listed by TCRdb under 2016. Study-wide context: A cohort of some 15 glioblastoma patients from Phase I and II dendritic cell vaccination trials was included, of whom 9 were newly diagnosed and 6 had recurrent disease. Patients received autologous tumor lysate-pulsed dendritic cell vaccination between about 2002 and 2013. The vaccine consisted of monocyte-derived dendritic cells cultured roughly 7 days with IL-4 and GM-CSF, then pulsed overnight with autologous tumor lysate. Patients received three intradermal dendritic cell vaccine injections at biweekly intervals in the arm below the axilla. In glioblastoma patients vaccinated with dendritic cells, deep sequencing of TCR beta CDR3 regions served to measure tumor-infiltrating lymphocyte content and to compare repertoires between tumor and blood. TCR sequencing metrics, including TIL content and tumor-blood repertoire overlap, were correlated with survival after dendritic cell vaccination. Summary of the overall study and its limitations: The response model built on TCR overlap across three groups was characterized as speculative, with prospective validation still needed. After dendritic cell vaccination, a higher estimated pretreatment TIL content predicted longer time to progression and overall survival. The cohort was small and heterogeneous, only a few patients had full blood and tumor sets, and even fewer had initial-recurrent tumor pairs. TCR clonality showed no direct relationship with survival, which suggests that a diverse polyclonal response may be important.

Trimming accounts for 7 bases at V and 0 bases at J, while the number of junction bases matched to no gene is 15. From the cysteine up to the phenylalanine, the CDR3 has a length of 19 residues. This entry keeps only the CDR3 DNA: 57 bases, framed from base 1. For CDR1 and CDR2, the germline V gene lists SGHDT and YYEEEE. Explained via the paper, the time point label denotes: after dendritic cell vaccination, including at tumor progression/relapse. To be selected, patients needed enough residual fresh-frozen tumor tissue and more than two years of available survival data. Although molecular status otherwise differed among the glioblastoma patients, no patient had an isocitrate dehydrogenase mutation. PBMC collection took place before vaccination, two weeks after the third vaccination, and at tumor progression if progression occurred. Genomic DNA was extracted with the Qiagen DNeasy Blood extraction Kit.

About this clone itself: The antigen it binds to is not known. Base qualities are not provided; no much larger clone lies one nucleotide away.

The immunoSEQ assay amplified TCRB CDR3 regions from about 2 micrograms of genomic DNA, or from all available DNA when less than that amount was available. For multiplex PCR, 60 forward primers for TCR V beta segments and 13 reverse primers for J beta segments were used. To estimate the number of reads per starting template, synthetic control templates were added to each sample at limiting dilution. The Illumina HiSeq System generated sequencing reads of 87 bp. For the original study's pipeline: PCR and sequencing errors were removed by a nearest neighbor algorithm that merged closely related sequences. TCR overlap was defined as the percentage of unique tumor TCR beta sequences that were also present in the same patient's peripheral blood. TCRdb took this table from immuneACCESS and kept in-frame rearrangements with V and J called. Such tables lack part of the clones; where checked against another copy, unresolved V genes explain under half of the gap, and the rest is unexplained. The DNA gave D and trimming, while V, J and clone size come from that table. Present in this sample are around 25,000 clones, around nine tenths of which were seen just once. The ten most abundant clones make up 2.5% to 3% of the sample.

The chain joins TRBV5-6 to TRBJ2-4; a stretch of 11 junction bases matches TRBD1. The TCR originated in a human donor with glioblastoma. The sample in question was blood, obtained after dendritic cell vaccination. In nucleotide form, the sequence is TGTGCCAGCTATCCCTCGGGACAGGGGGGCTTCGTAGCCAAAAACATTCAGTACTTC. It codes for CASYPSGQGGFVAKNIQYF.